The clone carrying this T cell receptor beta chain came up a few times. This record comes from a study of blood T cell repertoires in COVID-19. Study context: Samples came from the United States, Italy and Spain, spanning acute and convalescent COVID-19.

Under the authors' procedure: Estimated nucleated cell counts came from reference gene primer amplification. Clones were sequenced by immunoSEQ multiplex PCR, and TCRdb holds only the in-frame ones, with some missing. The V and J calls and clone size were taken over from that table, and D and trimming were inferred from the DNA. The repertoire holds 200,000 to 250,000 clones, 80% to 90% seen once, with around 9% in the top ten. Assignment of participants to cohorts was predicated upon participant-reported clinical history. The CDR3 totals 14 residues. V lost 5 bases and J 7 bases, leaving 15 bases between the germline ends. Germline CDR1 reads SNHLY; CDR2 reads FYNNEI.

The V call is TRBV2, the J call TRBJ2-1; possible D gene TRBD2, 6 bases. The receptor was isolated from a man aged 40-55 years who had recovered from COVID-19. Sequencing input: PBMCs or T cells enriched from blood (not recorded which). The CDR3 region is CASSRGQRGNEQFF. Here the CDR3 DNA reads TGTGCCAGCAGTCGCGGACAACGGGGGAATGAGCAGTTCTTC.